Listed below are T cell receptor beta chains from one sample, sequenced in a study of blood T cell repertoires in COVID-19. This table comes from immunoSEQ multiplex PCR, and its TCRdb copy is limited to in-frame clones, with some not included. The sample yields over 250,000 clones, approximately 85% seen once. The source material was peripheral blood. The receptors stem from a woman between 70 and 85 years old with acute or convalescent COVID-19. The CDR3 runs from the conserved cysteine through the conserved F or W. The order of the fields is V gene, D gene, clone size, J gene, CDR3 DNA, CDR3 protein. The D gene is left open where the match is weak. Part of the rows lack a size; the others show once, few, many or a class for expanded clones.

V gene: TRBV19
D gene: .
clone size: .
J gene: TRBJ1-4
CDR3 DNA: TGTGCCAGTATAGGAATGGGCTACGAAAAACTGTTTTTT
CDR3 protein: CASIGMGYEKLFF

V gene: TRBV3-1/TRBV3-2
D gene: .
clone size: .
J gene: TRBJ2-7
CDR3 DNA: TGTGCCAGCAGCCACGCGGGGAGCTCCTACGAGCAGTACTTC
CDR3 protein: CASSHAGSSYEQYF

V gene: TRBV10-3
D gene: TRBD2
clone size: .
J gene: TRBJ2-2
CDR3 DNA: TGTGCCATCTCCGGGACTAAGAACACCGGGGAGCTGTTTTTT
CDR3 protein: CAISGTKNTGELFF

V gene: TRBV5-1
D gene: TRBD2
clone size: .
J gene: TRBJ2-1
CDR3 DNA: TGCGCCAGCAGCTTGGCCCTTAGCGGGGGGAACTCCAATGAGCAGTTCTTC
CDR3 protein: CASSLALSGGNSNEQFF

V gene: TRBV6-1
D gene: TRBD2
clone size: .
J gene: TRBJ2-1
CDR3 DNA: TGTGCCAGCAGTGAGGTCTATCGGGGTAGCGGGGGAATACAGTTCTTC
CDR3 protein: CASSEVYRGSGGIQFF

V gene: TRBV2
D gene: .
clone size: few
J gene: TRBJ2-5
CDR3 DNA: TGTGCCAGCAGTCTCCGCGGAGAGACCCAGTACTTC
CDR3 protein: CASSLRGETQYF

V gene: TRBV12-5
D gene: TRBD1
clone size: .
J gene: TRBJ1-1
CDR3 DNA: TGTGCTAGTGGCTTACAGGGGCCCGGCACTGAAGCTTTCTTT
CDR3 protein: CASGLQGPGTEAFF

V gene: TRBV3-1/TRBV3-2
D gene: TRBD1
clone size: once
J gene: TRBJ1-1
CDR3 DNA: TGTGCCAGCAGCCTTCGGGACAGGGGGCGCCGGGCTTTCTTT
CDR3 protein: CASSLRDRGRRAFF

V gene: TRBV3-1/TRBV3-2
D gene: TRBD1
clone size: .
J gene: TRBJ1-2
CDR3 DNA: TGTGCCAGCAGCCGGGCAGGGACAGGAGGCTACACCTTC
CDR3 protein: CASSRAGTGGYTF

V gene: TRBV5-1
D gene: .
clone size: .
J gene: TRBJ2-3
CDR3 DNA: TGCGCCAGCAGCCAAGAAACGGGGGTAACAGATACGCAGTATTTT
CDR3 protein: CASSQETGVTDTQYF